The rows below give T cell receptor beta chains drawn from one sample of a study of T cells after posttransplantation cyclophosphamide. Data came from immunoSEQ multiplex PCR; TCRdb stores just in-frame clones and leaves some out. The table lists about 33,000 clones, no singletons, with roughly 1.1% in the top ten. Sequencing was carried out using PBMCs. The source of these receptors is a girl between 5 and 17 years old in good health, CMV-negative, and a related stem cell transplant donor. The CDR3 runs from the conserved cysteine through the conserved F or W. The D gene is left open where the match is weak. Clone size is stated in some rows and not others, as once, few, many or a class when expanded.

>.|TRBJ2-5|TRBV7-8|.
CASSAWSTLGPETQYF
TGTGCCAGCAGCGCGTGGAGTACTCTGGGGCCAGAGACCCAGTACTTC
>few|TRBJ2-7|TRBV5-1|TRBD2
CASHWRAGGYEQYF
TGCGCCAGCCACTGGAGGGCGGGAGGCTACGAGCAGTACTTC
>many|TRBJ1-2|TRBV5-8|TRBD1
CASSRPGQGHYGYTF
TGTGCCAGCAGCAGACCGGGACAGGGCCACTATGGCTACACCTTC
>few|TRBJ2-7|TRBV29-1|TRBD1
CSVEKGTGREQYF
TGCAGCGTTGAGAAGGGGACAGGGAGGGAGCAGTACTTC
>many|TRBJ1-4|TRBV28|.
CASSLWETNEKLFF
TGTGCCAGCAGTTTATGGGAGACTAATGAAAAACTGTTTTTT
>.|TRBJ2-7|TRBV9|TRBD1
CASSASQGAEYEQYF
TGTGCCAGCAGCGCGAGTCAGGGGGCCGAGTACGAGCAGTACTTC
>.|TRBJ2-2|TRBV6-5|.
CASNVDWNTGELFF
TGTGCCAGCAACGTGGACTGGAACACCGGGGAGCTGTTTTTT
>.|TRBJ2-3|TRBV7-2|TRBD2
CASTIGTSGQQDTQYF
TGTGCCAGCACCATCGGGACTAGCGGACAACAGGATACGCAGTATTTT
>.|TRBJ1-2|TRBV30|.
CAWSEVVGYTF
TGTGCCTGGAGCGAGGTAGTTGGCTACACCTTC
>many|TRBJ2-7|TRBV21-1|.
CASTPKWVSAAAYEQYF
TGTGCCAGCACCCCAAAGTGGGTCTCGGCGGCCGCCTACGAGCAGTACTTC
>many|TRBJ1-2|TRBV10-2|TRBD1
CASRGTGADYGYTF
TGCGCCAGCAGGGGAACAGGGGCGGACTATGGCTACACCTTC
>.|TRBJ2-1|TRBV11-3|.
CASSLVGGPNNEQFF
TGTGCCAGCAGCTTAGTAGGGGGACCCAACAATGAGCAGTTCTTC
>few|TRBJ2-7|TRBV19|.
CASSVVGDEQYF
TGTGCCAGTAGTGTTGTAGGGGACGAGCAGTACTTC
>many|TRBJ2-2|TRBV10-3|.
CAISERGSDTGELFF
TGTGCCATCAGTGAGCGAGGTTCGGACACCGGGGAGCTGTTTTTT
>many|TRBJ2-7|TRBV5-1|.
CASSLDPSRVGYEQYF
TGCGCCAGCAGCTTGGACCCCTCCAGGGTTGGGTACGAGCAGTACTTC
>.|TRBJ2-5|TRBV30|TRBD2
CAWTHGSGGSLETQYF
TGTGCCTGGACCCATGGAAGCGGGGGTTCTTTAGAGACCCAGTACTTC
>many|TRBJ2-1|TRBV19|TRBD1
CASSINRDRGRGEQFF
TGTGCCAGTAGCATAAACCGGGACAGGGGACGCGGTGAGCAGTTCTTC
>few|TRBJ2-1|TRBV7-3|TRBD2
CASSLEGLATYNEQFF
TGTGCCAGCAGCTTAGAGGGACTAGCGACCTACAATGAGCAGTTCTTC
>many|TRBJ2-3|TRBV2|.
CASLLDSSTDTQYF
TGTGCCAGTCTTCTCGACAGCAGCACAGATACGCAGTATTTT
>many|TRBJ1-1|TRBV19|.
CATNPLREGRTEAFF
TGTGCCACAAATCCCCTCCGGGAGGGAAGGACTGAAGCTTTCTTT
>many|TRBJ2-2|TRBV27|.
CASSFLNLNTGELFF
TGTGCCAGCAGTTTCCTTAATCTGAACACCGGGGAGCTGTTTTTT
>many|TRBJ1-2|TRBV29-1|.
CSADGGGYTF
TGCAGCGCCGACGGAGGTGGCTACACCTTC
>many|TRBJ1-5|TRBV4-2|.
CASSQGQVAQPQHF
TGTGCCAGCAGCCAAGGACAGGTAGCTCAGCCCCAGCATTTT
>.|TRBJ1-4|TRBV4-1|.
CASSQDWNRAEKLFF
TGCGCCAGCAGCCAAGATTGGAACAGAGCAGAAAAACTGTTTTTT
>few|TRBJ2-4|TRBV7-6|TRBD2
CASSFGLAGDLAKNIQYF
TGTGCCAGCAGCTTTGGACTAGCGGGGGACTTAGCCAAAAACATTCAGTACTTC
>many|TRBJ2-1|TRBV4-2|TRBD1
CASSLGQGAGNEQFF
TGTGCCAGCAGCCTGGGACAGGGGGCGGGGAATGAGCAGTTCTTC
>few|TRBJ2-7|TRBV28|.
CASSSPQSGVDYEQYF
TGTGCCAGCAGTTCCCCACAGTCGGGGGTAGACTACGAGCAGTACTTC
>few|TRBJ2-7|TRBV27|.
CASSLSQGTYEQYF
TGTGCCAGCAGTTTATCCCAGGGGACCTACGAGCAGTACTTC
>many|TRBJ1-6|TRBV5-1|TRBD1
CASSLVGTGENSPLHF
TGCGCCAGCAGCTTAGTGGGGACAGGGGAAAATTCACCCCTCCACTTT
>many|TRBJ1-5|TRBV5-6|.
CASSLGPRVGQPQHF
TGTGCCAGCAGCTTGGGGCCCAGGGTGGGTCAGCCCCAGCATTTT
>many|TRBJ1-1|TRBV29-1|.
CSVVEGPEAFF
TGCAGCGTTGTGGAGGGCCCTGAAGCTTTCTTT
>few|TRBJ1-4|TRBV18|TRBD1
CASSPTGQGGPFSTNEKLFF
TGTGCCAGCTCACCCACGGGACAGGGGGGCCCCTTTTCAACTAATGAAAAACTGTTTTTT
>.|TRBJ2-7|TRBV29-1|.
CSVVSRGYEQYF
TGCAGCGTTGTTTCGCGCGGCTACGAGCAGTACTTC
>many|TRBJ1-1|TRBV5-4|.
CASSLDSEAFF
TGTGCCAGCAGCTTGGACAGTGAAGCTTTCTTT
>.|TRBJ2-3|TRBV9|TRBD2
CASSVAGRDYTDTQYF
TGTGCCAGCAGCGTAGCTGGGAGGGACTACACAGATACGCAGTATTTT
>few|TRBJ1-2|TRBV18|.
CASSSRQVQVGYTF
TGTGCCAGCTCATCACGTCAGGTGCAGGTTGGCTACACCTTC
>many|TRBJ1-1|TRBV4-1|.
CASSQETGTSHAEAFF
TGCGCCAGCAGCCAAGAGACCGGGACAAGCCACGCTGAAGCTTTCTTT
>many|TRBJ2-2|TRBV4-2|TRBD2
CASSQDASGRRIGELFF
TGTGCCAGCAGCCAAGACGCTAGCGGGAGGAGGATCGGGGAGCTGTTTTTT
>many|TRBJ1-4|TRBV2|TRBD1
CAAAGQNEKLFF
TGTGCCGCGGCGGGACAGAATGAAAAACTGTTTTTT
>.|TRBJ2-3|TRBV7-3|.
CASSLGQGATKADTQYF
TGTGCCAGCAGCTTAGGGCAAGGGGCCACTAAGGCAGATACGCAGTATTTT
>few|TRBJ2-3|TRBV28|TRBD2
CASRGVRTSGALGTDTQYF
TGTGCCAGCAGGGGGGTTAGGACTAGCGGGGCCCTTGGCACAGATACGCAGTATTTT
>few|TRBJ2-2|TRBV7-3|.
CASSSPGGAGELFF
TGTGCCAGCAGCTCTCCCGGAGGCGCCGGGGAGCTGTTTTTT
>many|TRBJ2-1|TRBV9|.
CASSVGANEQFF
TGTGCCAGCAGCGTAGGGGCCAATGAGCAGTTCTTC
>many|TRBJ2-2|TRBV7-9|TRBD2
CASSSLTSGNTGELFF
TGTGCCAGCAGCTCCTTGACTAGCGGGAACACCGGGGAGCTGTTTTTT
>many|TRBJ1-2|TRBV28|.
CASSLNYGYTF
TGTGCCAGCAGCCTAAACTATGGCTACACCTTC
>many|TRBJ2-1|TRBV5-1|TRBD2
CASSLDSGGLVHEQFF
TGCGCCAGCAGCTTGGATAGCGGGGGACTCGTTCATGAGCAGTTCTTC
>many|TRBJ2-1|TRBV7-9|TRBD2
CASSILAGSYNEQFF
TGTGCCAGCAGCATACTAGCGGGGTCCTACAATGAGCAGTTCTTC